This entry lists 28 T cell receptor beta chains sequenced from one sample in a study of T cell responses to AZD1222 COVID-19 vaccine. TCRdb keeps only in-frame clones here, not all; method: immunoSEQ multiplex PCR. The repertoire holds tens of thousands of clones, approximately 80% seen once, with around 7% in the top ten. The sample in question was peripheral blood, obtained on day 0 of AZD1222 vaccination. The source is an adult in good health.

The chain combines TRBV11-2 with TRBJ2-3; tentative D call: TRBD2 (7 bases). Looked up from germline, CDR1 is SGHAT and CDR2 is FQNNGV. This CDR3 spans 15 amino acids. V was trimmed by 5 bases and J by 4 bases, leaving 16 bases between them. Here the CDR3 DNA reads TGTGCCAGCAGCCCTAGGGGGGGTCGGGCAGATACGCAGTATTTT. This gives the protein CASSPRGGRADTQYF.

The chain has TRBV27 and TRBJ2-1; unclear D gene. Germline-derived CDR1 and CDR2 are MNHEY and SMNVEV (reference sequence). V dropped 6 bases and J dropped 5 bases, with 11 bases sitting between them. This CDR3 is 13 amino acids long. The CDR3 reads CASSGLGNNEQFF. The CDR3 DNA reads TGTGCCAGCAGCGGTTTAGGGAACAATGAGCAGTTCTTC.

This clone appeared a single time. The chain employs TRBV3-1 (or the pseudogene TRBV3-2) and TRBJ2-5; TRBD2 matches 14 bases. J gave up 5 bases and V 3 bases, and 2 bases lay outside the gene matches. The CDR3 contains 15 residues. Per germline, CDR1 LGHDT and CDR2 YNNKEL (reference sequence). The CDR3 protein is CASSQGTSGGETQYF. The CDR3 DNA sequence: TGTGCCAGCAGCCAGGGGACTAGCGGGGGCGAGACCCAGTACTTC.

The chain has TRBV28 and TRBJ2-7, with TRBD1 matching over 8 bases. V trimming: 5 bases; J trimming: 3 bases; junction bases outside the gene matches: 6. The CDR3 contains 14 residues. Germline CDR1 MDHEN, CDR2 SYDVKM. DNA of the CDR3: TGTGCCAGCAGTGTGACAGGGGCGGGCTACGAGCAGTACTTC. Its protein is CASSVTGAGYEQYF.

V and J are TRBV6-5 and TRBJ1-6; D is perhaps TRBD1 (6 bases). Germline CDR1 reads MNHEY; CDR2 reads SVGAGI. CDR3 size: 14 residues. The V and J ends lost 11 bases and 6 bases respectively, with 17 bases between them. The DNA for the CDR3 is TGTGCCGCGACCTCAGGGGCCGGTAATTCACCCCTCCACTTT. Translation gives CAATSGAGNSPLHF.

This rearrangement joins TRBV6-2 or TRBV6-3 to TRBJ1-5; 11 nucleotides agree with TRBD1. Trimming at V came to 0 bases and at J to 6 bases, leaving 4 bases not matched to a gene. This CDR3 has 16 amino acids. CDR1 is MNHEY, CDR2 SVGEGT, per germline. The CDR3 is CASSYSWTGGFQPQHF. CDR3 DNA sequence: TGTGCCAGCAGTTACTCTTGGACAGGGGGCTTTCAGCCCCAGCATTTT.

This chain connects TRBV3-1 (or the pseudogene TRBV3-2) to TRBJ2-5; D may be TRBD2 (6 bases). The germline V and J ends were trimmed by 0 bases and 4 bases, with 12 bases remaining between them. Germline-derived CDR1 and CDR2 are LGHDT and YNNKEL (reference sequence). This CDR3 is 15 amino acids long. The CDR3 spells CASSQEWTGVETQYF. The CDR3 DNA reads as TGTGCCAGCAGCCAAGAATGGACGGGAGTAGAGACCCAGTACTTC.

This clone has more than one count but fewer than ten. The genes are TRBV2 and TRBJ2-7; 7 bases align to TRBD1. The ends lost 5 bases at V and 3 bases at J; junction bases unmatched: 10. CDR3 length: 15 residues. From germline, CDR1 is SNHLY and CDR2 FYNNEI. The CDR3 loop is CASSYYRQGSYEQYV. In DNA, the CDR3 is TGTGCCAGCAGTTATTACCGACAGGGAAGCTACGAGCAGTACGTC.

This clone has just a few counts. This chain joins TRBV6-6 and TRBJ2-1; D uncertain. The CDR3 runs to 12 residues. CDR1 and CDR2 (germline): MNHNY, SVGAGI (reference sequence). The germline V and J ends were trimmed by 2 bases and 6 bases, with 5 bases remaining between them. CDR3 nucleotide sequence: TGTGCCAGCAGTTACGCGTCCAATGAGCAGTTCTTC. Encoded protein: CASSYASNEQFF.

This chain connects TRBV28 to TRBJ1-1; unclear D gene. This CDR3 spans 15 amino acids. Deletions cut 2 bases from V and 2 bases from J, with 12 bases between. The V gene's germline CDR1 is MDHEN and CDR2 SYDVKM. The CDR3 DNA reads TGTGCCAGCAGTTTAACAGCCCCCTTAAACACTGAAGCTTTCTTT. Amino acids: CASSLTAPLNTEAFF.

V gene TRBV30 combines with J gene TRBJ1-1; the match to TRBD1 covers 8 bases. V shed 0 bases, J shed 4 bases, and the junction held 1 base outside the gene matches. Germline CDR1 and CDR2: GTSNPN and SVGIG (reference sequence). The CDR3 covers 13 residues. CDR3 in amino acids: CAWSVTGGTEAFF. CDR3 nucleotides: TGTGCCTGGAGTGTAACAGGGGGCACTGAAGCTTTCTTT.

The genes are TRBV11-2 and TRBJ2-2; no reliable D call. The CDR3 is made up of 16 amino acids. The V and J ends lost 4 bases and 5 bases respectively, with 17 bases between them. CDR1 is SGHAT and CDR2 is FQNNGV in the germline V gene. This CDR3 is CASSSVGLRATGELFF. CDR3 nucleotide sequence: TGTGCCAGCAGCTCAGTTGGCCTCCGGGCTACCGGGGAGCTGTTTTTT.

This chain connects TRBV6-5 to TRBJ1-4; D not certain. Germline V gene lookup returns CDR1 MNHEY and CDR2 SVGAGI. The CDR3 has 13 residues. V was cut by 9 bases and J by 4 bases, with 12 bases left in between. The CDR3 nucleotides are TGTGCCAGTATGGACGGGTTTAATGAAAAACTGTTTTTT. Protein sequence: CASMDGFNEKLFF.

The sample holds one count of this clone. Here the CDR3 reads CASSERGTVGNTIYF. CDR3 nucleotide sequence: TGTGCCAGCAGTGAAAGGGGTACAGTAGGAAACACCATATATTTT. The V gene is TRBV25-1, the J gene TRBJ1-3; D is perhaps TRBD1 (5 bases). V shed 2 bases and J shed 4 bases, with 12 bases lying between them. The CDR3 loop spans 15 amino acids. The germline V gene has CDR1 MGHDK and CDR2 SYGVNS.

The rearrangement joins TRBV5-6 to TRBJ2-3; 7 nucleotides line up with TRBD1. The V segment lost 2 bases and the J segment 0 bases; nucleotides outside the gene matches: 9. The CDR3 extends over 17 amino acids. Germline CDR1 SGHDT, CDR2 YYEEEE. Here the CDR3 DNA reads TGTGCCAGCAGCTTAACCGGGACAGCAACTAGCACAGATACGCAGTATTTT. Translating it yields CASSLTGTATSTDTQYF.

The chain has TRBV10-2 and TRBJ2-2; the D gene is possibly TRBD2 (7 bases). CDR1 is WSHSY, CDR2 SAAADI, per germline. The CDR3 runs to 14 residues. The CDR3 region is CAPPGGRRTGELFF. For the CDR3, the DNA is TGCGCTCCCCCCGGGGGGCGGCGCACCGGGGAGCTGTTTTTT.

CDR3 protein: CASSIGGRANDEQFF. As DNA, the CDR3 is TGTGCCAGTAGTATAGGCGGGAGGGCCAACGATGAGCAGTTCTTC. V and J are TRBV19 and TRBJ2-1; 9 positions agree with TRBD2. The V gene's germline CDR1 is LNHDA and CDR2 SQIVND (reference sequence). The CDR3 consists of 15 residues. Losses at the gene ends were 1 base for V and 8 bases for J; bases not matched to a gene: 6.

This clone was seen once. The CDR3 reads CASSEILWGRTRSTDGYTF. CDR3 DNA sequence: TGTGCCAGCAGTGAAATTCTTTGGGGCAGGACACGCAGTACCGACGGCTACACCTTC. The rearrangement uses TRBV6-1 and TRBJ1-2, with a tentative D call TRBD1 (5 bases). V was cut by 2 bases and J by 8 bases, with 30 bases left in between. Germline CDR1 is MNHNS and CDR2 is SASEGT. The CDR3 is made up of 19 amino acids.

J is TRBJ2-1 and V is TRBV11-3; 10 nucleotides line up with TRBD1. The CDR3 has 14 amino acids. Unmatched junction bases numbered 7, after V lost 4 bases and J lost 10 bases. Germline V CDR1 and CDR2: SGHNT, YENEEA. The CDR3 is CASSSGTGVWEQFF. The CDR3 DNA reads as TGTGCCAGCAGCTCCGGGACAGGGGTTTGGGAGCAGTTCTTC.

The chain carries TRBV6-5 and TRBJ1-2, with TRBD1 matching 10 bases. The CDR3 has 14 amino acids. Germline assignment: CDR1 MNHEY and CDR2 SVGAGI. The V segment lost 6 bases and the J segment 8 bases; nucleotides outside the gene matches: 9. The CDR3 DNA reads as TGTGCCAGCAGGCGACCGGGACAGGGGCAGGGCTACACCTTC. Translating gives CASRRPGQGQGYTF.

This chain links TRBV5-1 with TRBJ2-1, with 7 bases aligning to TRBD2. Per germline, CDR1 SGHRS and CDR2 YFSETQ. The V segment lost 0 bases and the J segment 7 bases; nucleotides outside the gene matches: 10. CDR3 length: 16 amino acids. In nucleotides, the CDR3 is TGCGCCAGCAGCTTGGCCTCTCACGCGGGGGAGAATGAGCAGTTCTTC. This gives the protein CASSLASHAGENEQFF.

The CDR3 DNA reads TGTGCCAGCAGTCTTGGACGGATCCAAGAGACCCAGTACTTC. Translation: CASSLGRIQETQYF. This chain joins TRBV28 and TRBJ2-5; D unresolved. V dropped 5 bases and J dropped 1 base, with 11 bases sitting between them. CDR1 is MDHEN and CDR2 is SYDVKM in the germline V gene. The length of the CDR3 is 14 residues. The full variable domain, rest sourced from reference TRBV28 and TRBJ2-5, is DVKVTQSSRYLVKRTGEKVFLECVQDMDHENMFWYRQDPGLGLRLIYFSYDVKMKEKGDIPEGYSVSREKKERFSLILESASTNQTSMYLCASSLGRIQETQYFGPGTRLLVL.

This clone was seen more than once but under ten times. The chain has TRBV3-1 (or the pseudogene TRBV3-2) and TRBJ2-1; tentatively, D is TRBD2 (6 bases). This CDR3 region has 16 residues. From germline, CDR1 is LGHDT and CDR2 YNNKEL (reference sequence). V was shortened by 4 bases and J by 4 bases, with 17 bases between the two germline ends. CDR3 in amino acids: CASSRGTLKVYNEQFF. The CDR3 region has the DNA TGTGCCAGCAGCCGCGGGACCCTTAAGGTTTACAATGAGCAGTTCTTC.

V usage is TRBV9 and J usage is TRBJ1-1, with D perhaps matching TRBD1 (6 bases). The CDR3 totals 15 residues. Germline-derived CDR1 and CDR2 are SGDLS and YYNGEE. Trimming cost V 4 bases and J 1 base, with 14 bases left between them. The CDR3: CASSPIETGNTEAFF. CDR3 in DNA: TGTGCCAGCAGCCCCATAGAGACAGGGAACACTGAAGCTTTCTTT.

This chain connects TRBV11-2 to TRBJ1-3; tentative D call: TRBD1 (6 bases). The CDR3 has 15 amino acids. The germline V gene has CDR1 SGHAT and CDR2 FQNNGV. V lost 1 base to trimming and J lost 4 bases, with 11 bases between them. The CDR3 reads CASSLAGHSGNTIYF. DNA for the CDR3: TGTGCCAGCAGCTTAGCGGGACATTCGGGAAACACCATATATTTT.

The chain has TRBV6-4 and TRBJ2-3, with 13 bases lining up with TRBD2. In germline, CDR1 is MRHNA, CDR2 SNTAGT. The CDR3 is 15 amino acids. V lost 5 bases and J lost 4; bases outside the gene matches: 3. CDR3 region: CASSPTSGGPDTQYF. In DNA form, the CDR3 reads TGTGCCAGCAGTCCGACTAGCGGGGGGCCAGATACGCAGTATTTT.

This clone was seen a single time. The rearrangement links TRBV18 to TRBJ2-5, with D possibly being TRBD1 (5 bases). Per germline, CDR1 KGHSH and CDR2 LQKENI. There are 14 residues in the CDR3. The V end was cut by 2 bases, the J end by 0 bases, with 7 bases between. This CDR3 is CASSPEDNQETQYF. Written as DNA, the CDR3 is TGTGCCAGCTCACCAGAGGACAACCAAGAGACCCAGTACTTC.

The rearrangement joins TRBV19 to TRBJ2-3; 9 positions agree with TRBD2. The V gene's germline CDR1 is LNHDA and CDR2 SQIVND (reference sequence). V shed 10 bases and J 1 base; nucleotides not matched to a gene: 9. This CDR3 contains 15 residues. DNA of the CDR3: TGTGCCACGAATCCAATAGCGGGGGGCACAGATACGCAGTATTTT. Translated, it gives CATNPIAGGTDTQYF.